One and the same sample provided the 25 T cell receptor beta chains below, sequenced in a study of T cell changes during pregnancy in multiple sclerosis. Some clones are missing from TCRdb's copy, which holds only in-frame ones; the method was immunoSEQ multiplex PCR. Among fewer than 90,000 clones listed, 90% to 95% were seen once. The material was peripheral blood, obtained in the first trimester of pregnancy. The receptor set was obtained from a female donor with multiple sclerosis, enrolled in a pregnancy study.

As concerns this clone: A junction boundary mismatches the germline segment, possibly from a read error. The chain couples TRBV28 to TRBJ2-1, with D unresolved. CDR1 and CDR2 (germline): MDHEN, SYDVKM. The CDR3 loop spans 13 amino acids. CDR3 residues: CAGSFHSLNEQFF. CDR3 bases: TGTGCCGGCAGTTTTCACAGCCTTAATGAGCAGTTCTTC.

This clone appeared once. The chain carries TRBV29-1 and TRBJ2-7; 12 bases are a match to TRBD2. Germline-derived CDR1 and CDR2 are SQVTM and ANQGSEA. CDR3 length equals 19 residues. Here the CDR3 DNA reads TGCAGGAGGGGAAACTCCTGCCCCAGACTAGCGGGAGAGCCCTCCGAGCAGTACTTC. Protein sequence: CRRGNSCPRLAGEPSEQYF.

The chain combines TRBV10-3 with TRBJ1-2; D not certain. Deletions cut 2 bases from V and 4 bases from J, with 5 bases between. The CDR3 consists of 12 residues. In germline, CDR1 is ENHRY, CDR2 SYGVKD. CDR3 loop: CAISEQAYGYTF. DNA of the CDR3: TGTGCCATCAGTGAGCAAGCCTATGGCTACACCTTC.

The chain uses TRBV23-1 and TRBJ2-5; 11 bases align to TRBD2. TRBV23-1 carries the ORF label, with uncertain function. The CDR3 has 20 amino acids. The J segment lost 2 bases and the V segment lost 0 bases, leaving 14 bases of the junction unmatched. The CDR3 spells CASSQSSGRVTSGGQETQYF. CDR3 sequence (DNA): TGCGCCAGCAGTCAATCGTCGGGGAGGGTTACTAGCGGGGGACAAGAGACCCAGTACTTC.

The chain couples TRBV5-1 to TRBJ2-1; 8 bases match TRBD1. Germline V gene sequence: CDR1 SGHRS, CDR2 YFSETQ. V dropped 2 bases and J dropped 6; count of bases not matched to a gene: 4. The CDR3 has 14 residues. As DNA, the CDR3 is TGCGCCAGCAGCTTACAGGGGGATGTCAATGAGCAGTTCTTC. Translating gives CASSLQGDVNEQFF. Complete variable domain (other parts from reference TRBV5-1 and TRBJ2-1): KAGVTQTPRYLIKTRGQQVTLSCSPISGHRSVSWYQQTPGQGLQFLFEYFSETQRNKGNFPGRFSGRQFSNSRSEMNVSTLELGDSALYLCASSLQGDVNEQFFGPGTRLTVL.

The V call is TRBV27, the J call TRBJ1-2; 7 nucleotides line up with TRBD1. Unmatched junction bases numbered 14, after V lost 3 bases and J lost 7 bases. In germline, CDR1 is MNHEY, CDR2 SMNVEV (reference sequence). CDR3 length equals 16 residues. The CDR3 reads CASSFVQTRDRTGYTF. CDR3 bases: TGTGCCAGCAGTTTCGTTCAGACCCGGGACAGAACTGGCTACACCTTC.

The J gene is TRBJ1-3, the V gene TRBV9, with TRBD1 as a possible D gene (6 bases). Trimming took 4 bases from V and 0 from J, leaving 17 bases between them. Germline values: CDR1 SGDLS, CDR2 YYNGEE. The CDR3 consists of 17 residues. Written as DNA, the CDR3 is TGTGCCAGCAGCCGAGGGGGTCGGTGGAGCTCTGGAAACACCATATATTTT. This encodes CASSRGGRWSSGNTIYF.

The rearrangement uses TRBV5-4 and TRBJ2-7, with 9 bases identical to TRBD2. Losses at the gene ends were 0 bases for V and 5 bases for J; bases not matched to a gene: 3. Germline CDR1 SGHNT, CDR2 YYREEE (reference sequence). The CDR3 has 14 residues. The CDR3 sequence: CASSLVLAGNEQYF. In DNA form, the CDR3 reads TGTGCCAGCAGCTTGGTGCTAGCGGGAAACGAGCAGTACTTC.

This chain joins TRBV15 and TRBJ2-7; 11 nucleotides line up with TRBD2. The trim removed 1 base at V and 5 bases at J, leaving 16 bases unmatched. This CDR3 contains 19 residues. CDR1 and CDR2 (germline): LNHNV, YYDKDF (reference sequence). This chain's CDR3 is CATSRGSASGRSTLHEQYF. The CDR3 coding sequence is TGTGCCACCAGCAGAGGTTCGGCTAGCGGGAGGTCTACCCTACACGAGCAGTACTTC.

This clone has a single count. The genes are TRBV28 and TRBJ2-7; D perhaps matches TRBD1 (5 bases). The ends were cut back, 1 base at V and 2 bases at J, with 12 bases in the middle. The CDR3 is made up of 15 amino acids. Germline V gene data show CDR1 as MDHEN and CDR2 as SYDVKM. CDR3 region: CASSLLAGLPYEQYF. CDR3 bases: TGTGCCAGCAGTTTATTGGCAGGGCTCCCCTACGAGCAGTACTTC.

The chain is built from TRBV5-1 and TRBJ2-7; the match to TRBD2 covers 12 bases. The CDR3 is 15 amino acids. The V gene's germline CDR1 is SGHRS and CDR2 YFSETQ. The V gene end was trimmed by 4 bases and the J gene end by 4 bases; junction bases not matched to a gene: 6. CDR3 protein: CASSQTSGSRYEQYF. CDR3 DNA sequence: TGCGCCAGCAGCCAGACTAGCGGGAGTAGGTACGAGCAGTACTTC. Complete variable domain (other parts from reference TRBV5-1 and TRBJ2-7): KAGVTQTPRYLIKTRGQQVTLSCSPISGHRSVSWYQQTPGQGLQFLFEYFSETQRNKGNFPGRFSGRQFSNSRSEMNVSTLELGDSALYLCASSQTSGSRYEQYFGPGTRLTVT.

This clone occurred once. V and J are TRBV6-5 and TRBJ1-2; D gene unclear. The CDR3 has 12 residues. In germline, CDR1 is MNHEY, CDR2 SVGAGI. Trimming took 6 bases from V and 5 from J, leaving 10 bases between them. CDR3 in DNA: TGTGCCAGCAGCGACGGGTTGTATGGCTACACCTTC. The encoded protein is CASSDGLYGYTF.

This rearrangement joins TRBV7-6 to TRBJ1-1; 8 bases map to TRBD1. The CDR3 contains 18 residues. Germline V CDR1 and CDR2: SGHVS, FNYEAQ. Trimming took 0 bases from V and 0 from J; bases not matched to a gene: 9. The CDR3 region is CASSLAGDRSLMNTEAFF. The CDR3 DNA follows: TGTGCCAGCAGCTTAGCGGGGGACAGGTCCTTAATGAACACTGAAGCTTTCTTT.

In its sample, this clone was seen once. The genes are TRBV11-2 and TRBJ2-7; no clear D gene. There are 12 residues in the CDR3. Trimming removed 3 bases at V and 0 bases at J, with 3 bases between. CDR1 and CDR2 (germline): SGHAT, FQNNGV. CDR3 sequence (DNA): TGTGCCAGCAGCTTGGCCTCCTACGAGCAGTACTTC. This encodes CASSLASYEQYF.

This rearrangement joins TRBV5-1 to TRBJ2-7, with D maybe TRBD2 (7 bases). CDR1 is SGHRS, CDR2 YFSETQ, per germline. V was cut by 4 bases and J by 4 bases, with 15 bases left in between. The CDR3 length is 14 residues. The CDR3 DNA sequence: TGCGCCAGCAGCGGTCGGGGGGCCGTTTACGAGCAGTACTTC. This translates into CASSGRGAVYEQYF.

This clone appeared once. V is TRBV5-4 and J is TRBJ2-1; 11 nucleotides match TRBD2. This CDR3 has 15 residues. The V segment lost 2 bases and the J segment 7 bases; nucleotides outside the gene matches: 5. Germline loops: CDR1 SGHNT, CDR2 YYREEE (reference sequence). The CDR3 DNA reads TGTGCCAGCAGCTTCCCCACTAGCGGGAGAAATGAGCAGTTCTTC. This sequence encodes CASSFPTSGRNEQFF.

The J gene is TRBJ1-5, the V gene TRBV27, with D hard to call. Germline V gene sequence: CDR1 MNHEY, CDR2 SMNVEV (reference sequence). Trimming took 2 bases from V and 0 from J, leaving 11 bases between them. CDR3 length equals 16 residues. CDR3 coding DNA: TGTGCCAGCAGTTTAGGGCCGGACTTTAGCAATCAGCCCCAGCATTTT. Encoded protein: CASSLGPDFSNQPQHF.

This chain uses TRBV9 with TRBJ1-2; D is uncertain. Germline V gene sequence: CDR1 SGDLS, CDR2 YYNGEE. The CDR3 has 15 amino acids. V was trimmed by 0 bases and J by 3 bases, leaving 12 bases between them. CDR3 in amino acids: CASSVATVPYYGYTF. CDR3 nucleotide sequence: TGTGCCAGCAGCGTAGCTACGGTCCCCTACTATGGCTACACCTTC.

The chain carries TRBV6-6 and TRBJ2-1, with 13 bases that match TRBD2. Germline V gene data show CDR1 as MNHNY and CDR2 as SVGAGI (reference sequence). The CDR3 is 15 amino acids. Trimming at V came to 5 bases and at J to 9 bases, leaving 7 bases not matched to a gene. In DNA form, the CDR3 reads TGTGCCAGCAGTACGGGACTAGCGGGATTCAGTGAGCAGTTCTTC. It yields the protein CASSTGLAGFSEQFF.

The chain combines TRBV5-8 with TRBJ2-1; D is unclear. The ends were cut back, 5 bases at V and 6 bases at J, with 9 bases in the middle. CDR1 and CDR2 (germline): SGHTS, YDEGEE. This CDR3 contains 12 residues. Here the CDR3 reads CASSPHGNEQFF. CDR3 bases: TGTGCCAGCAGTCCCCACGGCAATGAGCAGTTCTTC. Drawing the rest from reference TRBV5-8 and TRBJ2-1, the complete variable domain is EAGVTQSPTHLIKTRGQQATLRCSPISGHTSVYWYQQALGLGLQFLLWYDEGEERNRGNFPPRFSGRQFPNYSSELNVNALELEDSALYLCASSPHGNEQFFGPGTRLTVL.

The chain is built from TRBV15 and TRBJ2-5, with D perhaps TRBD2 (5 bases). V lost 7 bases and J 2 bases, leaving 11 bases between the germline ends. This CDR3 contains 13 residues. Germline loops: CDR1 LNHNV, CDR2 YYDKDF (reference sequence). The CDR3 protein is CATKLAAQETQYF. CDR3 in DNA: TGTGCCACCAAGCTAGCTGCGCAAGAGACCCAGTACTTC.

This chain links TRBV7-3 with TRBJ2-1; a possible D gene is TRBD2 (6 bases). The CDR3 spans 14 residues. Trimming took off 4 bases at V and 6 bases at J, with 13 bases between the two ends. CDR1 and CDR2 (germline): SGHTA, FQGTGA. The CDR3 bases are TGTGCCAGCAGCTACGGAGGAGGGTCCAATGAGCAGTTCTTC. It encodes CASSYGGGSNEQFF.

The chain links TRBV29-1 to TRBJ2-1, with D perhaps matching TRBD2 (6 bases). Germline assignment: CDR1 SQVTM and CDR2 ANQGSEA. The length of the CDR3 is 13 residues. V was cut by 6 bases and J by 7 bases, with 16 bases left in between. The CDR3 region is CSVGTSVGNEQFF. As DNA, the CDR3 is TGCAGCGTAGGGACTTCGGTGGGGAATGAGCAGTTCTTC.

The CDR3 region is CASSWPSVWTEAFF. The CDR3 nucleotides are TGTGCCAGCAGTTGGCCCTCCGTTTGGACTGAAGCTTTCTTT. The genes are TRBV28 and TRBJ1-1; D is unclear. CDR3 length equals 14 residues. In germline, CDR1 is MDHEN, CDR2 SYDVKM. V lost 4 bases, J lost 5 bases, and 14 bases lay in between. Using reference TRBV28 and TRBJ1-1 for the parts outside the CDR3, the full variable domain is DVKVTQSSRYLVKRTGEKVFLECVQDMDHENMFWYRQDPGLGLRLIYFSYDVKMKEKGDIPEGYSVSREKKERFSLILESASTNQTSMYLCASSWPSVWTEAFFGQGTRLTVV.

The rearrangement uses TRBV6-4 and TRBJ1-2, with a weak D call TRBD1 (6 bases). The CDR3 consists of 13 residues. The V gene's germline CDR1 is MRHNA and CDR2 SNTAGT. Trimming pared 2 bases from V and 7 bases from J, leaving 11 bases between. The DNA of the CDR3 is TGTGCCAGCAGTGACGGTCCCAGGGGTGGCTACACCTTC. As protein: CASSDGPRGGYTF.